This TCR beta chain came from a study of CD8+CD57+ T cells in acquired aplastic anemia. Study results and caveats: Found in both controls and patients were approximately 30 CD8+ CDR3 sequences.

Whoever was chosen for sequencing had shown CD8+CD57+ cell expansion by flow cytometry. Patient blood was sampled before any therapy had been received. Profiles of TCR beta VDJ and CDR3 were generated from a genomic DNA template. A single record per CDR3 protein comes from TCRdb applying MiXCR to the reads. The sample contains 120,000 or so distinct CDR3 sequences, over 30% of which appear only once. Details on this clonotype: Its antigen remains unknown.

Trimming stripped 5 bases from V and 1 base from J, with 12 bases between. CDR1 ENHRY and CDR2 SYGVKD come from the germline V gene. This CDR3 contains 14 residues. The sequencing sample was made of sorted CD4+, CD8+, or CD8+CD57+ T cells (not recorded which) from PBMCs. This sequence was found in a human donor with aplastic anemia. This chain uses TRBV10-3 with TRBJ2-7; D gene uncertain. The CDR3 DNA is TGTGCCATCAGTCGTAGTGCCAGATCCTACGAGCAGTACTTC. Translation gives CAISRSARSYEQYF.